The entry that follows covers one T cell receptor (beta chain) sequence. The sample originates from a study of blood T cell repertoires in COVID-19. Across the study: Whether acute or convalescent, the COVID-19 samples came from the United States, Italy and Spain. The cDNA or gDNA used as material had been derived from T cells, B-cell-depleted T cells, or PBMCs.

As handled by the study authors: Amplification with reference gene primers provided the estimates of nucleated cell counts. Clones were sequenced by immunoSEQ multiplex PCR, and TCRdb holds only the in-frame ones, with some missing. V and J calls plus clone size are reproduced from that table; the DNA served to infer D and trimming. The sample holds over 95,000 clones, approximately 88% seen once. Deletions cut 0 bases from V and 9 bases from J, with 12 bases between. In germline, CDR1 is GTSNPN, CDR2 SVGIG (reference sequence). The CDR3 sequence is 14 residues long. The source material was peripheral blood. This TCR came from a woman aged 40 to 50 with acute or convalescent COVID-19. The chain carries TRBV30 and TRBJ1-6; D may be TRBD1 (6 bases). The DNA for the CDR3 is TGTGCCTGGAGTGTACAGGGAATTGTTTCACCCCTCCACTTT. Protein: CAWSVQGIVSPLHF.